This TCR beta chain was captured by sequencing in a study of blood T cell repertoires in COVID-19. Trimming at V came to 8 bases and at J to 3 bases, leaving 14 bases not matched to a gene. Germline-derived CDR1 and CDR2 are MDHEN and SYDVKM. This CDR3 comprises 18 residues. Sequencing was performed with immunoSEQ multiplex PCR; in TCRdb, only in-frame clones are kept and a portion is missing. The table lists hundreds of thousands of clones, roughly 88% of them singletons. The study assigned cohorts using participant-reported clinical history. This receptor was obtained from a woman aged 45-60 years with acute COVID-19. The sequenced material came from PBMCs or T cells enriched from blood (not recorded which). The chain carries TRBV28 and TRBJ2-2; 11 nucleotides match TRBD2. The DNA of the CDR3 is TGTGCCAGCCTGGGGCTAGCGGGAGGTCCTTCGGACACCGGGGAGCTGTTTTTT. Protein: CASLGLAGGPSDTGELFF.